This TCR beta chain was sequenced during a study of cytomegalovirus exposure and HLA in healthy donors. At sampling all donors were nominally healthy, likely with unrecorded immune exposures. In germline, CDR1 is SGHNT, CDR2 YYREEE (reference sequence). The V and J ends lost 4 bases and 2 bases, in that order; junction bases with no gene match: 4. The CDR3 loop spans 15 amino acids. The study ran its PCR with 60 Vbeta and 13 Jbeta primers. The data were produced by immunoSEQ multiplex PCR, yet TCRdb's version contains in-frame clones alone and is incomplete. Among approximately 130,000 clones, 65% to 80% were seen once, and the ten largest hold 5.8%. Overall study results and limits: Later analysis suggested links between common viral pathogens and several top significant clusters. Rarity marked most TCR sequences, yet some public TCRs occurred in many donors. After further analysis at a later stage, 16,951 TCR beta sequences were associated with HLA alleles at 0.05 false discovery rate.

Comments on this clone: Its antigen is as yet unknown. The same CDR3 is also encoded by other DNA sequences in this sample.

The TCR originated in a man younger than 35 in good health and CMV-seropositive. The chain employs TRBV5-4 and TRBJ2-1; 9 positions match TRBD1. Sequences were obtained from PBMCs. The CDR3 DNA sequence: TGTGCCAGCAGCCTGGACAGGGGACCCTACAATGAGCAGTTCTTC. Its translation: CASSLDRGPYNEQFF.